This T cell receptor (beta chain) was sequenced in a study of blood T cell repertoires in COVID-19. Assay: immunoSEQ multiplex PCR; the TCRdb copy retains only in-frame clones and omits some. The data contain fewer than 50,000 clones, around four fifths of them singletons. Looked up from germline, CDR1 is KGHSH and CDR2 is LQKENI. The CDR3 has 13 residues. V lost 3 bases, J lost 3 bases, and 8 bases lay in between. This chain joins TRBV18 and TRBJ2-5, with no clear D. The sample taken for sequencing was peripheral blood. The origin of this receptor is a man in his 60s with COVID-19, enrolled during active disease. The CDR3 bases are TGTGCCAGCTCACCGAGCGCGAAAGAGACCCAGTACTTC. This sequence encodes CASSPSAKETQYF.